This T cell receptor beta chain originates from a study of cytomegalovirus exposure and HLA in healthy donors. Study conclusions and caveats: When the data were analyzed later, several of the most significant clusters appeared to be linked to common viral pathogens.

This CDR3 is 14 amino acids long. CDR1 and CDR2 from the germline V gene are MNHEY and SVGAGI. Deletions cut 5 bases from V and 4 bases from J, with 13 bases between. Remarks on this clone: Its target is unknown.

PCR amplification relied on 60 Vbeta primers (plus 13 Jbeta primers). Produced via immunoSEQ multiplex PCR; TCRdb's table is partial and in-frame only. The data show roughly 150,000 clones, with 77% seen just once and roughly 3.8% held by the top ten. This chain uses TRBV6-5 with TRBJ2-3; D gene ambiguous. The sequenced material came from PBMCs. The TCR sequence derives from a male donor in good health and CMV-seronegative. The CDR3 loop reads CASSQTFSADTQYF. The CDR3 nucleotides are TGTGCCAGCAGTCAGACATTCTCGGCAGATACGCAGTATTTT.